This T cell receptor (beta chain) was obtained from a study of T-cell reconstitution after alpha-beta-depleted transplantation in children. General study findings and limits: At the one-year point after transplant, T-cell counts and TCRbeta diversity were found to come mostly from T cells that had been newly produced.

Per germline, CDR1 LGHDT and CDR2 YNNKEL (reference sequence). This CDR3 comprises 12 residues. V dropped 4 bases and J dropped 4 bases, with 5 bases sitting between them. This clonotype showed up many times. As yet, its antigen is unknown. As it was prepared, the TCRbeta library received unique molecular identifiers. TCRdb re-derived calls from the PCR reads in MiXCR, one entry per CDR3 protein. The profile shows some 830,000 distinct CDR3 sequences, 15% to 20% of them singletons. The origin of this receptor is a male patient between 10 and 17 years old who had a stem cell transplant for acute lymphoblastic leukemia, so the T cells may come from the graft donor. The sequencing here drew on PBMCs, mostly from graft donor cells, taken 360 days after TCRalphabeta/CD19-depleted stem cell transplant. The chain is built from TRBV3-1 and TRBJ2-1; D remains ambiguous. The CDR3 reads CASSPAYNEQFF. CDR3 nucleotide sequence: TGTGCCAGCAGCCCAGCTTACAATGAGCAGTTCTTC.